The 5 T cell receptor beta chains reported below all come from one sample, sequenced in a study of blood T cell repertoires in COVID-19. Sequenced by immunoSEQ multiplex PCR; TCRdb stores in-frame clones only, minus some. The sample shows 250,000 or so clones, about nine tenths of them seen only once. Material for sequencing was peripheral blood. The source is a man aged 60-69 years with acute or convalescent COVID-19.

The chain has TRBV15 and TRBJ1-5, with 7 bases identical to TRBD1. CDR1 LNHNV and CDR2 YYDKDF come from the germline V gene (reference sequence). The CDR3 consists of 17 residues. The V gene end was trimmed by 0 bases and the J gene end by 1 base; junction bases not matched to a gene: 6. The CDR3 is CATSRDIQGESNQPQHF. The CDR3 DNA follows: TGTGCCACCAGCAGAGACATTCAGGGGGAGAGCAATCAGCCCCAGCATTTT.

The V and J genes are TRBV30 and TRBJ1-6; TRBD1 matches at 9 bases. The CDR3 has 13 amino acids. Germline V gene sequence: CDR1 GTSNPN, CDR2 SVGIG (reference sequence). The V and J ends lost 8 bases and 10 bases, in that order; junction bases with no gene match: 9. The CDR3 is CALRTGEGSPLHF. For the CDR3, the DNA is TGTGCCCTCCGGACAGGGGAAGGGTCACCCCTCCACTTT.

V and J are TRBV7-2 and TRBJ1-4, with 9 bases aligning to TRBD1. This CDR3 is built from 15 residues. With V trimmed by 5 bases and J by 5 bases, 6 bases remained unmatched. Germline assignment: CDR1 SGHTA and CDR2 FQGNSA. CDR3 sequence reads: CASSQGTGRNEKLFF. Here the CDR3 DNA reads TGTGCCAGCAGCCAGGGGACAGGGCGGAATGAAAAACTGTTTTTT.

This sequence joins TRBV4-3 and TRBJ2-1, with TRBD2 matching over 15 bases. Germline assignment: CDR1 LGHNA and CDR2 YSLEER. There are 16 residues in the CDR3. V trimming: 4 bases; J trimming: 7 bases; junction bases outside the gene matches: 5. The DNA of the CDR3 is TGCGCCAGCAGCCGGAGGGGACTAGCGGGAGGAAATGAGCAGTTCTTC. Translation: CASSRRGLAGGNEQFF.

This rearrangement joins TRBV5-1 to TRBJ1-1, with TRBD1 as a possible D gene (5 bases). CDR1 and CDR2 (germline): SGHRS, YFSETQ. With 0 bases removed from V and 4 bases from J, the gap between germline ends came to 13 bases. CDR3 length: 15 amino acids. The CDR3 protein is CASSLVGGGGTEAFF. CDR3 nucleotides: TGCGCCAGCAGCTTGGTCGGGGGAGGTGGCACTGAAGCTTTCTTT.